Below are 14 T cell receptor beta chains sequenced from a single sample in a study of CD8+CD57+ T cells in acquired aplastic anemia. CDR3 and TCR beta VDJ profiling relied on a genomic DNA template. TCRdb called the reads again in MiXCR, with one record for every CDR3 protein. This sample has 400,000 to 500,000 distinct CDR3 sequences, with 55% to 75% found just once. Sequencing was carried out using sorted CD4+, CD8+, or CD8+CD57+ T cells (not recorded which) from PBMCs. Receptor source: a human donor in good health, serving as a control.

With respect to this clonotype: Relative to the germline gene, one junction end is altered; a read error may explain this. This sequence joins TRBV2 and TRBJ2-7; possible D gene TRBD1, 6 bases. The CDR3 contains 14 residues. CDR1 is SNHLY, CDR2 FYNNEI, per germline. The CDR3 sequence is CASSRQVGRSEQYF. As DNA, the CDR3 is TGCGCCAGCAGCCGACAGGTGGGTAGGTCCGAGCAGTACTTT.

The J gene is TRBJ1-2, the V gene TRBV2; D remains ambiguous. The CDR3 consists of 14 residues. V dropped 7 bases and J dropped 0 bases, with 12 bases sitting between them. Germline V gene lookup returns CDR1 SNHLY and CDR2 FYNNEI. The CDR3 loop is CASMGSTTNYGYTF. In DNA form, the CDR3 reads TGTGCCAGCATGGGCAGCACTACTAACTATGGCTACACCTTC.

The CDR3 bases are TGTGCCAGCAGCTTAGCGCCGCAGCCCCGGCAGACCCAGTACTTC. It codes for CASSLAPQPRQTQYF. V is TRBV7-8 and J is TRBJ2-5, with D hard to call. This CDR3 is built from 15 residues. The germline V gene encodes CDR1 SGHVS and CDR2 FQNEAQ. The V and J ends lost 0 bases and 6 bases respectively, with 14 bases between them.

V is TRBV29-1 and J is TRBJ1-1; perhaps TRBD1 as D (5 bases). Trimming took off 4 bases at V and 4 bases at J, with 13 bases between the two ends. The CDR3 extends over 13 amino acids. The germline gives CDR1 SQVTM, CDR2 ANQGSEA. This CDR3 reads CSVAGPISTEAFF. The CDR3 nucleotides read TGCAGCGTTGCAGGGCCTATAAGCACTGAAGCTTTCTTT.

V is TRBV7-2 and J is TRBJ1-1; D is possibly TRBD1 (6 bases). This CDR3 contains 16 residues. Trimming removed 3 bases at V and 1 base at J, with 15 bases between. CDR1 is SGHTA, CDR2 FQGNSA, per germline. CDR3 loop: CASSLGAGATNTEAFF. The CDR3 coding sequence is TGTGCCAGCAGCTTGGGGGCAGGCGCAACGAACACTGAAGCTTTCTTT.

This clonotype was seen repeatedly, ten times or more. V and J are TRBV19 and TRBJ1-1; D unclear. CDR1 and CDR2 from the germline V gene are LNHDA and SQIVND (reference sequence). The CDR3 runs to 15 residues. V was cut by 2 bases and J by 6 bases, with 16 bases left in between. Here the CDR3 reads CASSIYRPGSAEAFF. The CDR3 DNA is TGTGCCAGTAGTATATATAGACCCGGGTCTGCTGAAGCTTTCTTT.

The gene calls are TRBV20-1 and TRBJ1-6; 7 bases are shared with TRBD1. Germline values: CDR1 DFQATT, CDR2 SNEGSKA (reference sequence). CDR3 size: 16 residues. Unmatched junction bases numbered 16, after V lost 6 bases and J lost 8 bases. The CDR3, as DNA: TGCAGTGCCCAGGGGGGTCGAACAGGGAGTTATTCACCCCTCCACTTT. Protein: CSAQGGRTGSYSPLHF.

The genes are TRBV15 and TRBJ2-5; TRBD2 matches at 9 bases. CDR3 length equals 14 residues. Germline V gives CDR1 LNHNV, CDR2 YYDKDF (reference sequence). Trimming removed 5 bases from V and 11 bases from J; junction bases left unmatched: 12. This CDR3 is CATSAGGTYKEQYF. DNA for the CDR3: TGTGCCACCAGCGCGGGGGGGACCTACAAGGAGCAGTACTTC.

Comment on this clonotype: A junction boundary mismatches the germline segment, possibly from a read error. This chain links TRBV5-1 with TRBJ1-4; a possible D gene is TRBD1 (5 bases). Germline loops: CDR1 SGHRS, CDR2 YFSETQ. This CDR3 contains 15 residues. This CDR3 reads CAGSLRVGTNEKLFF. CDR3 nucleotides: TGCGCCGGCAGCTTGAGAGTTGGGACTAATGAGAAACTGTTTTTT.

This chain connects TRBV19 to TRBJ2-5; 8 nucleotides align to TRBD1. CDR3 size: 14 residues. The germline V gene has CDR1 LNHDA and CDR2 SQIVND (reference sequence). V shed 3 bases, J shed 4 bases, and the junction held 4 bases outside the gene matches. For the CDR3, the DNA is TGTGCCAGTAGTATTCGGACAGGGTCAGAGACCCAGTACTTC. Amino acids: CASSIRTGSETQYF.

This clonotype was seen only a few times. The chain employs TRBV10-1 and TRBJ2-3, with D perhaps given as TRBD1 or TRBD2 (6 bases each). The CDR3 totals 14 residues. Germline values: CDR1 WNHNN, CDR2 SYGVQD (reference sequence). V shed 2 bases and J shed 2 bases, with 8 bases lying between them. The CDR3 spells CASSERGDTDTQYF. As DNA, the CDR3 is TGCGCCAGCAGTGAGAGGGGGGACACAGATACGCAGTATTTT.

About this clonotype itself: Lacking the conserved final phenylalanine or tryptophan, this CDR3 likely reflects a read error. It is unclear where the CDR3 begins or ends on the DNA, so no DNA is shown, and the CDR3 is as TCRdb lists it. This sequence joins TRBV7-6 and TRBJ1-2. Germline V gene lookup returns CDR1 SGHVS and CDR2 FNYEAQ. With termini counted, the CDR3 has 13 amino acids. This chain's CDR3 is CASSLNRLSGNKQ.

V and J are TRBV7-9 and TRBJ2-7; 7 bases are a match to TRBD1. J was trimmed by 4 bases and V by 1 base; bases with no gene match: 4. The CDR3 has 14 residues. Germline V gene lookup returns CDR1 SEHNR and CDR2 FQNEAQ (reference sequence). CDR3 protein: CASSLGRQGYEQYF. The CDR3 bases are TGTGCCAGCAGCTTAGGCCGACAGGGATACGAGCAGTACTTC.

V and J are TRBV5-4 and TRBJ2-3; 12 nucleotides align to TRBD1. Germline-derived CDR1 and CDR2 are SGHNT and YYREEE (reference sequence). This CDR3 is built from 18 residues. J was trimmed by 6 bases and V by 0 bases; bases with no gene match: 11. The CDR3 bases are TGTGCCAGCAGCTTGGGGGCCCGGGACAGGGGGCGCTCGGATACGCAGTATTTT. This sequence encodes CASSLGARDRGRSDTQYF.